Listed below are T cell receptor beta chains from one sample, sequenced in a study of blood T cell repertoires in COVID-19. TCRdb's copy holds only in-frame clones and misses some; the assay was immunoSEQ multiplex PCR. The sample shows about 140,000 clones, roughly 88% of them seen only once. The source material was peripheral blood. Receptors originate from a man aged 55-75 years with active or convalescent COVID-19. Each CDR3 is given with its conserved first and last residue. Fields, in order: J gene, D gene, V gene, CDR3 protein, CDR3 DNA. The D gene is left open where the match is weak.

j_call: TRBJ2-2; d_call: TRBD2; v_call: TRBV19; cdr3_aa: CASSNPGLAGVTGELFF; cdr3_nt: TGTGCCAGTAGTAACCCGGGACTAGCGGGAGTTACCGGGGAGCTGTTTTTT
j_call: TRBJ1-6; d_call: NA; v_call: TRBV6-1; cdr3_aa: CASSEVARSYNSPLHF; cdr3_nt: TGTGCCAGCAGTGAAGTCGCGCGTTCCTATAATTCACCCCTCCACTTT
j_call: TRBJ1-3; d_call: TRBD1; v_call: TRBV27; cdr3_aa: CASSPTVGQGVGNTIYF; cdr3_nt: TGTGCCAGCAGTCCCACCGTAGGACAGGGTGTTGGAAACACCATATATTTT
j_call: TRBJ1-3; d_call: TRBD1; v_call: TRBV12-5; cdr3_aa: CASGRDSLSSGNTIYF; cdr3_nt: TGTGCTAGTGGCCGGGACAGCCTGAGCTCTGGAAACACCATATATTTT
j_call: TRBJ2-1; d_call: NA; v_call: TRBV27; cdr3_aa: CASSSRRGGGEQFF; cdr3_nt: TGTGCCAGCAGCTCCCGACGCGGGGGCGGTGAGCAGTTCTTC
j_call: TRBJ1-2; d_call: NA; v_call: TRBV5-1; cdr3_aa: CASRTANYGYTF; cdr3_nt: TGCGCCAGCAGGACAGCTAACTATGGCTACACCTTC
j_call: TRBJ1-2; d_call: NA; v_call: TRBV6-2/TRBV6-3; cdr3_aa: CASIPGQSNYGYTF; cdr3_nt: TGTGCCAGCATCCCCGGACAGTCTAACTATGGCTACACCTTC
j_call: TRBJ1-2; d_call: NA; v_call: TRBV11-2; cdr3_aa: CASSLTREGGYTF; cdr3_nt: TGTGCCAGCAGCTTAACCAGGGAGGGCGGCTACACCTTC
j_call: TRBJ1-2; d_call: TRBD1; v_call: TRBV19; cdr3_aa: CATRGGPNYGYTF; cdr3_nt: TGTGCCACTAGAGGGGGCCCTAACTATGGCTACACCTTC
j_call: TRBJ2-1; d_call: TRBD2; v_call: TRBV27; cdr3_aa: CASSFLGLAGWEQFF; cdr3_nt: TGTGCCAGCAGTTTTTTGGGACTAGCGGGATGGGAGCAGTTCTTC